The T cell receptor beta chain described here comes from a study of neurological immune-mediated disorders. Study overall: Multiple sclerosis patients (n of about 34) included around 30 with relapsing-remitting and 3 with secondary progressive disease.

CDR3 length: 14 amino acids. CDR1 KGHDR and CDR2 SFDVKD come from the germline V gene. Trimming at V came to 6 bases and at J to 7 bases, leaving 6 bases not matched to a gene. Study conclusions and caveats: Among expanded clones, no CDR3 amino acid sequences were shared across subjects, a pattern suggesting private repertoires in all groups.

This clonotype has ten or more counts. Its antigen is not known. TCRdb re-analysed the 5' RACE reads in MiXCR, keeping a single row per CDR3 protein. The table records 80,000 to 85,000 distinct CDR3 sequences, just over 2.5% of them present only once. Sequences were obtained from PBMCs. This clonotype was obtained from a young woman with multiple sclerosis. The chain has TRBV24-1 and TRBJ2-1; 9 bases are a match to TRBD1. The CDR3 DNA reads TGTGCCACCAGTATAGAACAGGGGGCGAATGAGCAGTTCTTC. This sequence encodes CATSIEQGANEQFF.